These 29 T cell receptor beta chains were sequenced from one sample in a study of cytomegalovirus exposure and HLA in healthy donors. Researchers ran the PCR with 60 Vbeta and 13 Jbeta primers. This table comes from immunoSEQ multiplex PCR, and its TCRdb copy is limited to in-frame clones, with some not included. The data contain approximately 110,000 clones, around 82% of them singletons. Sequences were obtained from PBMCs. The receptor set was obtained from a man aged 40-49 years in good health and CMV-seronegative.

The rearrangement joins TRBV19 to TRBJ1-5; tentative D call: TRBD1 (5 bases). Trimming took off 1 base at V and 2 bases at J, with 9 bases between the two ends. The germline V gene encodes CDR1 LNHDA and CDR2 SQIVND (reference sequence). The CDR3 is 15 amino acids. The CDR3 spells CASSIGSRGNQPQHF. The CDR3 nucleotides read TGTGCCAGTAGTATAGGCAGCAGGGGCAATCAGCCCCAGCATTTT.

The chain joins TRBV7-6 to TRBJ2-3; D unresolved. Trimming cost V 3 bases and J 4 bases, with 2 bases left between them. Germline V CDR1 and CDR2: SGHVS, FNYEAQ. This CDR3 has 11 residues. The CDR3, as DNA: TGTGCCAGCAGCTTCTCAGATACGCAGTATTTT. Translating it yields CASSFSDTQYF.

The chain recombines TRBV7-6 with TRBJ2-1; TRBD1 matches at 7 bases. CDR3 length: 13 amino acids. With 5 bases clipped from V and 7 bases from J, the junction kept 5 bases outside the gene matches. Germline CDR1 SGHVS, CDR2 FNYEAQ. CDR3 bases: TGTGCCAGCAGCGTGACAGGGATTAATGAGCAGTTCTTC. It specifies CASSVTGINEQFF.

V usage is TRBV20-1 and J usage is TRBJ2-1, with D unclear. Deletions cut 5 bases from V and 8 bases from J, with 10 bases between. Germline CDR1 and CDR2: DFQATT and SNEGSKA (reference sequence). The CDR3 totals 11 residues. DNA for the CDR3: TGCAGTGCTCCCCGAGCCCATGAGCAGTTCTTC. This gives the protein CSAPRAHEQFF.

V is TRBV5-1 and J is TRBJ2-5; D is perhaps TRBD1 (6 bases). The CDR3 has 14 residues. V was pared by 4 bases and J by 2 bases, with 12 bases between. Looked up from germline, CDR1 is SGHRS and CDR2 is YFSETQ. The CDR3 protein is CASSPGGQQETQYF. The CDR3 DNA follows: TGCGCCAGCAGCCCCGGAGGACAGCAAGAGACCCAGTACTTC.

This chain links TRBV29-1 with TRBJ2-5, with D possibly matching TRBD1 (6 bases). The CDR3 has 14 amino acids. Germline V CDR1 and CDR2: SQVTM, ANQGSEA. V was shortened by 2 bases and J by 5 bases, with 15 bases between the two germline ends. Here the CDR3 reads CSVEIDRLGETQYF. The CDR3 region has the DNA TGCAGCGTTGAAATTGACAGGCTGGGGGAGACCCAGTACTTC.

This chain connects TRBV5-1 to TRBJ2-7; 8 bases are a match to TRBD1. CDR1 and CDR2 from the germline V gene are SGHRS and YFSETQ. This CDR3 spans 14 amino acids. Germline trimming cut 0 bases from V and 2 bases from J; bases unmatched to any gene: 1. CDR3: CASSLGQGPYEQYF. The DNA of the CDR3 is TGCGCCAGCAGCTTGGGACAGGGGCCCTACGAGCAGTACTTC.

The rearrangement joins TRBV7-2 to TRBJ2-2; D ambiguous. Per the germline V gene, CDR1 is SGHTA and CDR2 is FQGNSA. This CDR3 has 12 amino acids. V lost 5 bases, J lost 5 bases, and 6 bases lay in between. CDR3 in DNA: TGTGCCAGCAGCCTACTAACCGGGGAGCTGTTTTTT. It specifies CASSLLTGELFF.

The chain combines TRBV5-1 with TRBJ1-4; 7 bases match TRBD1. With 4 bases clipped from V and 5 bases from J, the junction kept 2 bases outside the gene matches. The CDR3 extends over 13 amino acids. The germline gives CDR1 SGHRS, CDR2 YFSETQ. The CDR3 bases are TGCGCCAGCAGCACGACAGGGAATGAAAAACTGTTTTTT. Translating gives CASSTTGNEKLFF.

The rearrangement uses TRBV30 and TRBJ2-1; D gene ambiguous. The CDR3 contains 11 residues. Trimming cost V 3 bases and J 7 bases, with 7 bases left between them. Per germline, CDR1 GTSNPN and CDR2 SVGIG (reference sequence). CDR3 in amino acids: CAWRERNEQFF. In DNA form, the CDR3 reads TGTGCCTGGAGAGAGCGAAATGAGCAGTTCTTC. Full variable domain (outside the CDR3, taken from reference TRBV30 and TRBJ2-1): SQTIHQWPATLVQPVGSPLSLECTVEGTSNPNLYWYRQAAGRGLQLLFYSVGIGQISSEVPQNLSASRPQDRQFILSSKKLLLSDSGFYLCAWRERNEQFFGPGTRLTVL.

The CDR3 DNA sequence: TGCGCCAGCAGCCAAGATCATGGCGCAGGGGACTCTGGAAACACCATATATTTT. Protein sequence: CASSQDHGAGDSGNTIYF. The V call is TRBV4-3, the J call TRBJ1-3; possible D gene TRBD1, 6 bases. This CDR3 is built from 18 residues. The V and J ends lost 0 bases and 0 bases respectively, with 15 bases between them. Per the germline V gene, CDR1 is LGHNA and CDR2 is YSLEER.

J is TRBJ1-2 and V is TRBV10-3; no clear D gene. Germline V gene lookup returns CDR1 ENHRY and CDR2 SYGVKD. Trimming shortened V by 3 bases and J by 4 bases, and 12 bases separated the two germline ends. The CDR3 is made up of 14 amino acids. This chain's CDR3 is CAISEVRLIYGYTF. CDR3 nucleotide sequence: TGTGCCATCAGTGAAGTCAGACTTATCTATGGCTACACCTTC.

This sequence joins TRBV28 and TRBJ2-3, with 7 bases matching TRBD1. Germline-derived CDR1 and CDR2 are MDHEN and SYDVKM. The CDR3 loop spans 15 amino acids. V was clipped by 5 bases and J by 5 bases; unmatched bases: 10. The CDR3 DNA reads TGTGCCAGCAGTCGGGACCGGACAGGTTTAGATACGCAGTATTTT. Translation gives CASSRDRTGLDTQYF.

The chain employs TRBV7-3 and TRBJ1-2, with TRBD1 matching over 11 bases. Trimming took 5 bases from V and 8 from J; bases not matched to a gene: 4. The V gene's germline CDR1 is SGHTA and CDR2 FQGTGA. The CDR3 is made up of 13 amino acids. The CDR3 nucleotides read TGTGCCAGCAGCCCGGGACAGGGGGTCGGCTACACCTTC. Translated: CASSPGQGVGYTF.

The CDR3, as DNA: TGTGCCAGCAGTTACCCAGCGGGGTCGAACACCGGGGAGCTGTTTTTT. Encoded protein: CASSYPAGSNTGELFF. The chain has TRBV6-6 and TRBJ2-2; 7 nucleotides agree with TRBD2. CDR1 MNHNY and CDR2 SVGAGI come from the germline V gene (reference sequence). Unmatched junction bases numbered 3, after V lost 2 bases and J lost 0 bases. This CDR3 contains 16 residues.

This chain uses TRBV5-4 with TRBJ2-5; 9 positions match TRBD1. The J call may be faulty, since TRBJ2-7 better matches the DNA end. CDR1 SGHNT and CDR2 YYREEE come from the germline V gene (reference sequence). The CDR3 spans 13 residues. The CDR3 sequence: CASSPDRGYEQYF. The CDR3 DNA is TGTGCCAGCAGCCCCGACAGGGGGTACGAGCAGTACTTC.

The chain uses TRBV7-3 and TRBJ2-3; tentatively, D is TRBD1 (6 bases). The CDR3 totals 13 residues. Germline loops: CDR1 SGHTA, CDR2 FQGTGA. Trimming shortened V by 5 bases and J by 3 bases, and 9 bases separated the two germline ends. The CDR3 coding sequence is TGTGCCAGCAGCCCGCAGGGGACAGATACGCAGTATTTT. Protein sequence: CASSPQGTDTQYF.

The chain is built from TRBV4-1 and TRBJ2-7; D possibly corresponds to TRBD1 (6 bases). Germline V gene lookup returns CDR1 MGHRA and CDR2 YSYEKL. Trimming shortened V by 4 bases and J by 2 bases, and 12 bases separated the two germline ends. The CDR3 extends over 14 amino acids. The CDR3, as DNA: TGCGCCAGCAGCCTGCAGGGGTCCACCTACGAGCAGTACTTC. Translation: CASSLQGSTYEQYF.

The chain joins TRBV6-6 to TRBJ1-1; possible D gene TRBD1, 5 bases. Germline values: CDR1 MNHNY, CDR2 SVGAGI (reference sequence). Trimming left V 0 bases short and J 8 bases short, with 16 bases between. This CDR3 region has 15 residues. The chain's CDR3 is CASSYSNGARMEAFF. CDR3 nucleotide sequence: TGTGCCAGCAGTTACTCGAATGGGGCGCGGATGGAAGCTTTCTTT.

The gene calls are TRBV7-9 and TRBJ1-2; D is uncertain. Germline-derived CDR1 and CDR2 are SEHNR and FQNEAQ (reference sequence). The CDR3 covers 12 residues. Deletions cut 5 bases from V and 8 bases from J, with 12 bases between. Here the CDR3 DNA reads TGTGCCAGCAGCCAAGACAATCTAGGCTACACCTTC. Protein: CASSQDNLGYTF.

V gene TRBV5-4 combines with J gene TRBJ1-4, with D unclear. This CDR3 region has 18 residues. V was cut by 0 bases and J by 0 bases, with 15 bases left in between. Germline CDR1 reads SGHNT; CDR2 reads YYREEE (reference sequence). The CDR3 nucleotides read TGTGCCAGCAGCTTGGATCTGTCTCAGGCAGCAACTAATGAAAAACTGTTTTTT. Protein: CASSLDLSQAATNEKLFF.

The gene calls are TRBV9 and TRBJ2-1; D gene unclear. The CDR3 is made up of 11 amino acids. Germline assignment: CDR1 SGDLS and CDR2 YYNGEE. Trimming shortened V by 4 bases and J by 9 bases, and 8 bases separated the two germline ends. The CDR3 coding sequence is TGTGCCAGCAGCTATTCCAGTGAGCAGTTCTTC. Translating it yields CASSYSSEQFF.

The V call is TRBV5-1, the J call TRBJ2-3, with TRBD2 identical over 15 bases. V trimming: 4 bases; J trimming: 0 bases; junction bases outside the gene matches: 9. The CDR3 has 19 residues. Germline CDR1 and CDR2: SGHRS and YFSETQ. CDR3: CASSPGTSGRLSSTDTQYF. The CDR3 DNA follows: TGCGCCAGCAGCCCCGGGACTAGCGGGAGGCTATCTAGCACAGATACGCAGTATTTT. Complete variable domain (other parts from reference TRBV5-1 and TRBJ2-3): KAGVTQTPRYLIKTRGQQVTLSCSPISGHRSVSWYQQTPGQGLQFLFEYFSETQRNKGNFPGRFSGRQFSNSRSEMNVSTLELGDSALYLCASSPGTSGRLSSTDTQYFGPGTRLTVL.

This clone came up once. This chain joins TRBV27 and TRBJ2-7; the D is unclear. V was cut by 5 bases and J by 3 bases, with 11 bases left in between. The germline V gene has CDR1 MNHEY and CDR2 SMNVEV (reference sequence). The CDR3 spans 13 residues. In nucleotides, the CDR3 is TGTGCCAGCAGTCTTCTTACAGACTACGAGCAGTACTTC. It translates to CASSLLTDYEQYF.

The V and J genes are TRBV6-6 and TRBJ1-5, with TRBD1 identical over 7 bases. The CDR3 is 16 residues long. Germline CDR1 and CDR2: MNHNY and SVGAGI (reference sequence). V shed 2 bases, J shed 6 bases, and the junction held 10 bases outside the gene matches. Written as DNA, the CDR3 is TGTGCCAGCAGTTACCCAAACACAGGGGTCGTTCAGCCCCAGCATTTT. It encodes CASSYPNTGVVQPQHF.

V and J are TRBV5-6 and TRBJ1-4, with D hard to call. V lost 6 bases and J 0 bases, leaving 12 bases between the germline ends. CDR3 length equals 15 residues. Germline CDR1 is SGHDT and CDR2 is YYEEEE. The CDR3 DNA follows: TGTGCCAGCACTAGACGTTTCTCAACTAATGAAAAACTGTTTTTT. Translating it yields CASTRRFSTNEKLFF.

V and J are TRBV11-2 and TRBJ2-7, with D maybe TRBD1 (5 bases). V was clipped by 4 bases and J by 2 bases, with 12 bases between them. The CDR3 extends over 14 amino acids. Germline V gene data show CDR1 as SGHAT and CDR2 as FQNNGV. CDR3 in amino acids: CASSSPGKPYEQYF. The CDR3 DNA follows: TGTGCCAGCAGCTCGCCAGGGAAACCCTACGAGCAGTACTTC.

CDR3 sequence: CASSLKVGAWEDTQYF. The CDR3 DNA reads TGTGCCAGCAGTTTAAAGGTGGGGGCCTGGGAAGATACGCAGTATTTT. The rearrangement joins TRBV27 to TRBJ2-3, with D possibly TRBD1 on 6 matching bases. Trimming pared 2 bases from V and 5 bases from J, leaving 17 bases between. In germline, CDR1 is MNHEY, CDR2 SMNVEV (reference sequence). The CDR3 extends over 16 amino acids.

The chain recombines TRBV19 with TRBJ1-1; D is perhaps TRBD1 (6 bases). Trimming stripped 2 bases from V and 5 bases from J, with 9 bases between. Germline V gives CDR1 LNHDA, CDR2 SQIVND (reference sequence). The CDR3 is 13 amino acids. CDR3 amino acids: CASSIQGRTEAFF. Here the CDR3 DNA reads TGTGCCAGTAGTATACAGGGGAGAACTGAAGCTTTCTTT. The entire variable domain, with the rest obtained from reference TRBV19 and TRBJ1-1, is as follows: DGGITQSPKYLFRKEGQNVTLSCEQNLNHDAMYWYRQDPGQGLRLIYYSQIVNDFQKGDIAEGYSVSREKKESFPLTVTSAQKNPTAFYLCASSIQGRTEAFFGQGTRLTVV.